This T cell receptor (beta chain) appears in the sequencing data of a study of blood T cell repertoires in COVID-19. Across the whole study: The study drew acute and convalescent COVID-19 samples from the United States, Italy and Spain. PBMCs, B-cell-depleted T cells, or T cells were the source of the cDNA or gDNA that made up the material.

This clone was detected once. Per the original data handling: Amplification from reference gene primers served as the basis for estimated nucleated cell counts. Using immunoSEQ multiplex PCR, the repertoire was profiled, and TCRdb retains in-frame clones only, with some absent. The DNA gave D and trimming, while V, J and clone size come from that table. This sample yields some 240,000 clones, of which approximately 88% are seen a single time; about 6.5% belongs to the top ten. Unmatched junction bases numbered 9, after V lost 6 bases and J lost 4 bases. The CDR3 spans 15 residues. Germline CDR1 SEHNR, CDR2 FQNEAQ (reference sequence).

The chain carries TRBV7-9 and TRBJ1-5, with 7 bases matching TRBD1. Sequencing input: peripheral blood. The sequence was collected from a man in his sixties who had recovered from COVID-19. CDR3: CASSFPGTVNQPQHF. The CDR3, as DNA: TGTGCCAGCAGTTTTCCCGGGACAGTGAATCAGCCCCAGCATTTT.